The entry below describes one TCR beta chain. Its specificity is not known. Germline V gives CDR1 MGHDK, CDR2 SYGVNS. The CDR3 extends over 14 amino acids. Trimming pared 2 bases from V and 2 bases from J, leaving 7 bases between. Free of recent acute infections or vaccinations, the donors were healthy HIV-negative adults. Naive CD45RA+ and memory CD45RA-negative subsets were split from CD4+ cells. Sequencing was performed with immunoSEQ multiplex PCR; in TCRdb, only in-frame clones are kept and a portion is missing. The table lists some 2.4 million clones, 93% of them singletons. This sample was taken from a study of shared clonotypes between healthy human individuals. Study-level points and caveats: Rarefaction gave evidence that sorted-subset sequencing remained incomplete despite large depth. Investigators expected sequencing depth to affect clonotype sharing among donors.

The receptor's source is a man in his late teens or twenties in good health. Some clones in this sample may be carry-over from other donors' samples. The chain couples TRBV25-1 to TRBJ2-1; possible D gene TRBD1, 5 bases. The specimen sequenced was naive CD4+ T cells from PBMCs. This sample's subset: CD45RA+ positively selected. The DNA for the CDR3 is TGTGCCAGCAGTGAACTGGGGCCCTACAATGAGCAGTTCTTC. Translation gives CASSELGPYNEQFF. Based on the CDR3 plus reference TRBV25-1 and TRBJ2-1, the full variable domain is EADIYQTPRYLVIGTGKKITLECSQTMGHDKMYWYQQDPGMELHLIHYSYGVNSTEKGDLSSESTVSRIRTEHFPLTLESARPSHTSQYLCASSELGPYNEQFFGPGTRLTVL.